This T cell receptor beta chain is from a study of blood T cell repertoires in COVID-19. Overall study: Donors in the United States, Italy and Spain gave samples during acute or convalescent COVID-19. In each case, the material was cDNA or gDNA derived from T cells, B-cell-depleted T cells, or PBMCs.

Per the study methods: Reference gene primers were amplified, and this amplification served to estimate nucleated cell counts. Using immunoSEQ multiplex PCR, the repertoire was profiled, and TCRdb retains in-frame clones only, with some absent. That table furnishes V, J and clone size, whereas the DNA furnished D and trimming. The table shows about 97,000 clones, with around four fifths occurring only once. V dropped 5 bases and J dropped 3; count of bases not matched to a gene: 8. The germline gives CDR1 SEHNR, CDR2 FQNEAQ (reference sequence). The CDR3 covers 16 residues. This clonotype was obtained from a man aged 65 to 85 with acute or convalescent COVID-19. The source material was peripheral blood. This chain connects TRBV7-9 to TRBJ2-7; 12 bases map to TRBD2. The CDR3 DNA is TGTGCCAGCAGCCCCCGGACTAGCGGGGTAAACTACGAGCAGTACTTC. It is translated as CASSPRTSGVNYEQYF.